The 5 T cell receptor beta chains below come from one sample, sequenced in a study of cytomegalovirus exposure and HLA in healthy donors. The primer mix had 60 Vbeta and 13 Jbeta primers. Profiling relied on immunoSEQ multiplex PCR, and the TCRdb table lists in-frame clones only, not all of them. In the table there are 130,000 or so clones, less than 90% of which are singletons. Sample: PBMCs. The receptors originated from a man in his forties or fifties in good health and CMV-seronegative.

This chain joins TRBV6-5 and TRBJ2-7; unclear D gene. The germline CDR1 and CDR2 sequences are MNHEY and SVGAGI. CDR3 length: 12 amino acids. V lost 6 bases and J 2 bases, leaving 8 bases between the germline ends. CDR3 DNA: TGTGCCAGCAGACCACATGCCTACGAGCAGTACTTC. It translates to CASRPHAYEQYF.

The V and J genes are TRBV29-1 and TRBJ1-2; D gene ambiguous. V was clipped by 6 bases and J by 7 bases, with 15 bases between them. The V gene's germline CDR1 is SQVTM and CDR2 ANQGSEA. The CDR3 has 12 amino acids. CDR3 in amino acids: CSVVIGGSGYTF. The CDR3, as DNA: TGCAGCGTCGTAATCGGAGGGAGTGGCTACACCTTC.

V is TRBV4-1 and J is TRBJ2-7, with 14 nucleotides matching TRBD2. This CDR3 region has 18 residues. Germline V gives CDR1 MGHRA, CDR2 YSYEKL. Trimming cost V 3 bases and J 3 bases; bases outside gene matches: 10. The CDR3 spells CASSHPGLAGGRDYEQYF. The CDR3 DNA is TGCGCCAGCAGCCACCCCGGACTAGCGGGAGGAAGGGACTACGAGCAGTACTTC.

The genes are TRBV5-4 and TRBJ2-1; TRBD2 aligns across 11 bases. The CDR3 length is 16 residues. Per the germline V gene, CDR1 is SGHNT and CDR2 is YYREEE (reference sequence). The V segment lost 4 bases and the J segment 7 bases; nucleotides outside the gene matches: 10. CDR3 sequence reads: CASSPTGLAGVNEQFF. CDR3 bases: TGTGCCAGCAGCCCTACCGGACTAGCGGGCGTTAATGAGCAGTTCTTC.

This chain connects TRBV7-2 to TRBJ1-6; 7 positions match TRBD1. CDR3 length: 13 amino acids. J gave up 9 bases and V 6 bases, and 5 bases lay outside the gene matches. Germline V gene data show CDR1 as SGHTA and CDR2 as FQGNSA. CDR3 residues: CASRRDSGSPLHF. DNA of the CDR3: TGTGCCAGCAGGCGGGACAGTGGTTCACCCCTCCACTTT.